These 25 T cell receptor beta chains came from one sample sequenced in a study of vaccination effects on CD4 cells after COVID-19. Antigen-specific CD4+ T cells were first expanded with viral peptide pools by the ViraFEST assay and only then sequenced. It was after more than nine days of culture that CD4+ T cells were isolated. The healthy vaccine recipients, who had no prior SARS-CoV-2 infection, showed negative nucleocapsid antibodies. Only in-frame clones appear in the TCRdb table, and some are missing; sequencing was by immunoSEQ multiplex PCR. Found here are tens of thousands of clones, approximately 79% of them singletons; the top ten hold 2.5% to 3%. These receptors' antigens are unknown. The sample was CD4+ T cells from PBMCs cultured with HCoV-NL63 spike peptides, taken before COVID-19 vaccination. Source of these receptors: a human donor who received a COVID-19 vaccine.

This chain joins TRBV7-3 and TRBJ2-5; weak D call: TRBD1 (6 bases). Trimming left V 4 bases short and J 7 bases short, with 19 bases between. Germline assignment: CDR1 SGHTA and CDR2 FQGTGA. The CDR3 totals 15 residues. Here the CDR3 DNA reads TGTGCCAGCAGCTCCACCACCGACAGGTCGGGGACCCAGTACTTC. Its translation is CASSSTTDRSGTQYF.

The genes are TRBV7-2 and TRBJ2-1; D is uncertain. V lost 4 bases and J 0 bases, leaving 10 bases between the germline ends. CDR1 is SGHTA and CDR2 is FQGNSA in the germline V gene. CDR3 length: 15 amino acids. As DNA, the CDR3 is TGTGCCAGCAGCTCGACTTACAGCTCCTACAATGAGCAGTTCTTC. This gives the protein CASSSTYSSYNEQFF.

This chain's CDR3 is CASSLVKDRRNYGYTF. CDR3 coding DNA: TGTGCCAGCAGCTTAGTAAAGGACAGGCGGAACTATGGCTACACCTTC. The V call is TRBV11-2, the J call TRBJ1-2, with 7 bases matching TRBD1. The V segment lost 1 base and the J segment 2 bases; nucleotides outside the gene matches: 7. Germline loops: CDR1 SGHAT, CDR2 FQNNGV. The CDR3 has 16 amino acids.

The chain recombines TRBV9 with TRBJ1-3, with D unclear. Per germline, CDR1 SGDLS and CDR2 YYNGEE. The CDR3 has 17 amino acids. V was cut by 0 bases and J by 0 bases, with 13 bases left in between. CDR3 DNA sequence: TGTGCCAGCAGCGTAGGTGTGCGACCCTCCTCTGGAAACACCATATATTTT. It encodes CASSVGVRPSSGNTIYF.

The chain is built from TRBV5-1 and TRBJ2-1, with 11 positions matching TRBD2. CDR1 is SGHRS and CDR2 is YFSETQ in the germline V gene. The CDR3 extends over 16 amino acids. V lost 4 bases to trimming and J lost 5 bases; unmatched junction nucleotides: 8. This CDR3 is CASSLRLAGGHNEQFF. The CDR3 nucleotides are TGCGCCAGCAGCCTACGTCTAGCGGGGGGCCACAATGAGCAGTTCTTC.

The J gene is TRBJ1-6, the V gene TRBV27; D uncertain. Trimming stripped 2 bases from V and 0 bases from J, with 5 bases between. There are 15 residues in the CDR3. CDR1 and CDR2 (germline): MNHEY, SMNVEV (reference sequence). The CDR3 nucleotides read TGTGCCAGCAGTTTAGGGCCCTCCTATAATTCACCCCTCCACTTT. Its protein is CASSLGPSYNSPLHF.

The V call is TRBV5-1, the J call TRBJ2-3; D possibly corresponds to TRBD2 (5 bases). The CDR3 is 17 amino acids. Germline values: CDR1 SGHRS, CDR2 YFSETQ. The germline V and J ends were trimmed by 3 bases and 0 bases, with 17 bases remaining between them. CDR3 sequence: CASSWKKGLVSTDTQYF. CDR3 bases: TGCGCCAGCAGCTGGAAGAAAGGACTGGTTAGCACAGATACGCAGTATTTT.

This clone was seen once. V usage is TRBV6-5 and J usage is TRBJ2-1, with a tentative D call TRBD1 (6 bases). Germline assignment: CDR1 MNHEY and CDR2 SVGAGI. Trimming removed 7 bases at V and 0 bases at J, with 13 bases between. This CDR3 is 15 amino acids long. The CDR3 nucleotides are TGTGCCAGCACCCAACAGGGATACTCCTACAATGAGCAGTTCTTC. Translating gives CASTQQGYSYNEQFF.

This clone was observed a few times. The chain links TRBV19 to TRBJ1-6; tentatively, D is TRBD1 (6 bases). Germline assignment: CDR1 LNHDA and CDR2 SQIVND (reference sequence). The V end lost 5 bases, the J end lost 16 bases, and 18 bases lay between the germline ends. The CDR3 contains 13 residues. The CDR3 region has the DNA TGTGCCAGTAGTCCCCCAGGGGATGTCCTTCTCCACTTT. Encoded protein: CASSPPGDVLLHF. The entire variable domain, with the rest obtained from reference TRBV19 and TRBJ1-6, is as follows: DGGITQSPKYLFRKEGQNVTLSCEQNLNHDAMYWYRQDPGQGLRLIYYSQIVNDFQKGDIAEGYSVSREKKESFPLTVTSAQKNPTAFYLCASSPPGDVLLHFGNGTRLTVT.

This sequence joins TRBV18 and TRBJ2-3, with D perhaps matching TRBD2 (6 bases). CDR1 is KGHSH and CDR2 is LQKENI in the germline V gene. V shed 2 bases and J shed 0 bases, with 9 bases lying between them. The CDR3 extends over 15 amino acids. CDR3 protein: CASSPAGTSTDTQYF. Written as DNA, the CDR3 is TGTGCCAGCTCACCAGCCGGGACTAGCACAGATACGCAGTATTTT.

The rearrangement links TRBV30 to TRBJ2-5; 8 positions agree with TRBD1. Unmatched junction bases numbered 14, after V lost 5 bases and J lost 9 bases. In germline, CDR1 is GTSNPN, CDR2 SVGIG (reference sequence). The CDR3 sequence is 14 residues long. In DNA form, the CDR3 reads TGTGCCTGGGACCCTAAAGGACAGGGTATTTCCCAGTACTTC. Its protein product is CAWDPKGQGISQYF.

This rearrangement joins TRBV3-1 (or the pseudogene TRBV3-2) to TRBJ2-7; maybe TRBD1 (5 bases). The CDR3 consists of 13 residues. Germline lookup yields CDR1 LGHDT and CDR2 YNNKEL (reference sequence). The CDR3 nucleotides are TGTGCCAGCAGCCAAGGTGGCCAGGGCAAAACTGTCGTC. It specifies CASSQGGQGKTVV.

The chain uses TRBV5-1 and TRBJ2-3; the D gene is possibly TRBD1 (5 bases). Germline CDR1 reads SGHRS; CDR2 reads YFSETQ. This CDR3 spans 16 amino acids. Trimming took off 1 base at V and 4 bases at J, with 16 bases between the two ends. CDR3 amino acids: CASSLQGNPRADTQYF. The CDR3 DNA follows: TGCGCCAGCAGCTTGCAGGGCAACCCACGTGCAGATACGCAGTATTTT.

The rearrangement uses TRBV7-2 and TRBJ2-6; no definite D call. The CDR3 covers 14 residues. Germline lookup yields CDR1 SGHTA and CDR2 FQGNSA. The V gene lost 3 bases and the J gene lost 0 bases, with 3 bases spanning the gap. The CDR3 DNA sequence: TGTGCCAGCAGCTTTTCCTCTGGGGCCAACGTCCTGACTTTC. Residues: CASSFSSGANVLTF.

This clone has just one count. The V gene is TRBV14, the J gene TRBJ2-2; D call uncertain. From germline, CDR1 is SGHDN and CDR2 FVKESK. Trimming removed 3 bases at V and 5 bases at J, with 7 bases between. The CDR3 sequence is 13 residues long. CDR3 residues: CASSQSLTGELFF. CDR3 coding DNA: TGTGCCAGCAGCCAGAGTTTGACCGGGGAGCTGTTTTTT.

The chain couples TRBV6-5 to TRBJ2-3, with a weak D call TRBD2 (5 bases). Trimming took 10 bases from V and 1 from J, leaving 9 bases between them. CDR3 length: 12 residues. In germline, CDR1 is MNHEY, CDR2 SVGAGI. CDR3 in DNA: TGTGCCACCCGAGCGGGCACAGATACGCAGTATTTT. It yields the protein CATRAGTDTQYF.

This chain links TRBV6-5 with TRBJ2-2; D is possibly TRBD1 (6 bases). V lost 6 bases and J 0 bases, leaving 8 bases between the germline ends. The V gene's germline CDR1 is MNHEY and CDR2 SVGAGI. This CDR3 region has 14 residues. In DNA form, the CDR3 reads TGTGCCAGCAGAAGGACAGCGAACACCGGGGAGCTGTTTTTT. Translated: CASRRTANTGELFF.

This sequence joins TRBV9 and TRBJ1-1; no definite D call. This CDR3 spans 13 amino acids. The germline V gene encodes CDR1 SGDLS and CDR2 YYNGEE. V was shortened by 5 bases and J by 5 bases, with 13 bases between the two germline ends. The chain's CDR3 is CASSRTGVTEAFF. In DNA form, the CDR3 reads TGTGCCAGCAGTCGAACGGGTGTGACTGAAGCTTTCTTT.

The genes are TRBV5-4 and TRBJ1-1; D gene unclear. V was cut by 0 bases and J by 1 base, with 13 bases left in between. The CDR3 is made up of 16 amino acids. Per germline, CDR1 SGHNT and CDR2 YYREEE (reference sequence). The CDR3 reads CASSLAGSGTNTEAFF. CDR3 sequence (DNA): TGTGCCAGCAGCTTGGCCGGGTCCGGAACGAACACTGAAGCTTTCTTT.

The CDR3 here is CAISAVGYEQYV. CDR3 sequence (DNA): TGTGCCATCAGTGCAGTCGGCTACGAGCAGTACGTC. The chain employs TRBV10-3 and TRBJ2-7; D unresolved. The V and J ends lost 4 bases and 3 bases respectively, with 7 bases between them. Per germline, CDR1 ENHRY and CDR2 SYGVKD. The CDR3 totals 12 residues.

The chain is built from TRBV25-1 and TRBJ1-4, with D possibly TRBD1 on 6 matching bases. The CDR3 loop spans 15 amino acids. With 6 bases removed from V and 7 bases from J, the gap between germline ends came to 18 bases. Germline CDR1 is MGHDK and CDR2 is SYGVNS. The CDR3 is CASRLSGTSGEKLFF. The CDR3 coding sequence is TGTGCCAGCAGACTCTCCGGGACATCTGGTGAAAAACTGTTTTTT.

The V gene is TRBV3-1 (or the pseudogene TRBV3-2), the J gene TRBJ2-3, with D tentatively TRBD2 (6 bases). Per the germline V gene, CDR1 is LGHDT and CDR2 is YNNKEL (reference sequence). The ends were cut back, 6 bases at V and 1 base at J, with 11 bases in the middle. The CDR3 consists of 14 residues. CDR3 sequence reads: CASRRTGGTDTQYF. CDR3 coding DNA: TGTGCCAGCAGGCGTACGGGGGGCACAGATACGCAGTATTTT.

The chain couples TRBV5-1 to TRBJ2-5; 12 bases are a match to TRBD1. The CDR3 spans 16 residues. With V trimmed by 1 base and J by 4 bases, 5 bases remained unmatched. Germline values: CDR1 SGHRS, CDR2 YFSETQ. The CDR3 DNA sequence: TGCGCCAGCAGCTTGCGGGGACAGGGGGCCGGAGAGACCCAGTACTTC. Amino acids: CASSLRGQGAGETQYF.

V is TRBV15 and J is TRBJ2-3; the D gene is possibly TRBD2 (7 bases). This CDR3 comprises 17 residues. The ends were cut back, 3 bases at V and 0 bases at J, with 16 bases in the middle. CDR1 is LNHNV, CDR2 YYDKDF, per germline (reference sequence). This CDR3 is CATSSPKGGASTDTQYF. The DNA of the CDR3 is TGTGCCACCAGCAGTCCCAAAGGGGGGGCTAGCACAGATACGCAGTATTTT. Full variable domain (remainder filled in from reference TRBV15 and TRBJ2-3): DAMVIQNPRYQVTQFGKPVTLSCSQTLNHNVMYWYQQKSSQAPKLLFHYYDKDFNNEADTPDNFQSRRPNTSFCFLDIRSPGLGDTAMYLCATSSPKGGASTDTQYFGPGTRLTVL.

This clone has a handful of counts. This chain joins TRBV5-1 and TRBJ2-5; 8 nucleotides match TRBD1. V shed 3 bases, J shed 3 bases, and the junction held 4 bases outside the gene matches. The CDR3 consists of 14 residues. Germline V gene sequence: CDR1 SGHRS, CDR2 YFSETQ. In DNA, the CDR3 is TGCGCCAGCAGCTGGGCAGGGGGCGAAGAGACCCAGTACTTC. This sequence encodes CASSWAGGEETQYF.